This T cell receptor beta chain emerged from a study of blood T cells in healthy people across ages. The study, taken as a whole, reports: Per million T cells, TCR beta diversity dropped about linearly as age rose. When set beside aged donors, long-lived donors presented more naive CD4+ cells and higher diversity.

This CDR3 has 16 amino acids. Between the trimmed V and J ends, which lost 8 bases and 0 bases, there was a span of 18 bases. Looked up from germline, CDR1 is MNHNS and CDR2 is SASEGT. Next came a second PCR, run for about 7 to 12 cycles, which used a sample-barcoded 5' primer along with a J-beta primer mix. TCRdb re-called the 5' RACE reads with MiXCR, one entry per CDR3 protein. Here the sample spans some 1.8 million distinct CDR3 sequences, roughly 43% being singletons. Concerning this clonotype: Its target is unknown.

This sequence joins TRBV6-1 and TRBJ2-3; maybe TRBD1 (5 bases). Sequenced sample: blood. The clonotype was recovered from a human donor in good health. The CDR3 nucleotides are TGTGCCAGCTCCCACTCCGACAGCGCAAGCACAGATACGCAGTATTTT. It codes for CASSHSDSASTDTQYF.